The entry below describes one T cell receptor (beta chain). These data belong to a study of radiotherapy plus CTLA-4 blockade in lung cancer. J gave up 1 base and V 6 bases, and 4 bases lay outside the gene matches. CDR1 MNHEY and CDR2 SVGAGI come from the germline V gene. There are 14 residues in the CDR3. Repertoires were generated with immunoSEQ multiplex PCR, while TCRdb's copy carries only in-frame clones and drops some. This table has more than 40,000 clones, roughly 88% appearing once. The material sequenced was peripheral blood, taken from a patient treated with radiotherapy plus ipilimumab. The chain combines TRBV6-5 with TRBJ1-1; 8 bases are shared with TRBD1. The sequence derives from a human donor with non-small cell lung cancer whose response to radiotherapy plus ipilimumab could not be evaluated. The CDR3 DNA sequence: TGTGCCAGCAGCCACGGGACAGGGAACACTGAAGCTTTCTTT. Protein: CASSHGTGNTEAFF.